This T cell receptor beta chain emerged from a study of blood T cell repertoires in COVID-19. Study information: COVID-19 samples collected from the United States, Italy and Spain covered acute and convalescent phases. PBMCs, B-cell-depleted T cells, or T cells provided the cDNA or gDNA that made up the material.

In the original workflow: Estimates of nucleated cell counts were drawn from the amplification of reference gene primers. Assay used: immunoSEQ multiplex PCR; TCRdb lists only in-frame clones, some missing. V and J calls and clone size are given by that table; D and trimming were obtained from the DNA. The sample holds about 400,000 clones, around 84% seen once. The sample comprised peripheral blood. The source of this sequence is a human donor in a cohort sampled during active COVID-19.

CDR3 in amino acids: CASSSGAAGQPQHF. Here the CDR3 DNA reads TGCGCCAGCAGTTCCGGGGCAGCGGGTCAGCCCCAGCATTTT. The chain uses TRBV5-1 and TRBJ1-5; the D gene is possibly TRBD1 (5 bases). Trimming shortened V by 5 bases and J by 6 bases, and 15 bases separated the two germline ends. The germline CDR1 and CDR2 sequences are SGHRS and YFSETQ. CDR3 length equals 14 residues.